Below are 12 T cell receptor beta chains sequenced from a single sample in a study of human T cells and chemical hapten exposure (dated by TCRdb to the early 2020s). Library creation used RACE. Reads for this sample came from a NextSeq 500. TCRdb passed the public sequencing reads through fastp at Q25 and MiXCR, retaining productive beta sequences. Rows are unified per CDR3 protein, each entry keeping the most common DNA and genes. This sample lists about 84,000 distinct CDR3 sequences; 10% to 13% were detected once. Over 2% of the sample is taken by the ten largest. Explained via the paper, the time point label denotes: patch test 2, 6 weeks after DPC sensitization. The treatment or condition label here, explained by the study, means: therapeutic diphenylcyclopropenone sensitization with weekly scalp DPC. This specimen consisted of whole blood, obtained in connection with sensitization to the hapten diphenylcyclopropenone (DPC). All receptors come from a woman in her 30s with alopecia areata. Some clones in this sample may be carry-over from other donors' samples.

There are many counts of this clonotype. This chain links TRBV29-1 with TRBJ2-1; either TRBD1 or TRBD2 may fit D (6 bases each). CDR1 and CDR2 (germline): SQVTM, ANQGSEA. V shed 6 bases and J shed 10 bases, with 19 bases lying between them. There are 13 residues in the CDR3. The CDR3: CSVAASGDREQFF. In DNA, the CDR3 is TGCAGCGTCGCTGCTTCGGGAGACAGGGAGCAGTTCTTC.

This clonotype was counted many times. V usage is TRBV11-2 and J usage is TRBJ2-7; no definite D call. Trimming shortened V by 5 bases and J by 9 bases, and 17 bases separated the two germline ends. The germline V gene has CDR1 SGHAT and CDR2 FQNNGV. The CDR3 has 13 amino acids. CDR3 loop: CASSQNPGNRQYF. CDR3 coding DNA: TGTGCCAGCAGCCAGAACCCCGGTAACCGGCAGTACTTC.

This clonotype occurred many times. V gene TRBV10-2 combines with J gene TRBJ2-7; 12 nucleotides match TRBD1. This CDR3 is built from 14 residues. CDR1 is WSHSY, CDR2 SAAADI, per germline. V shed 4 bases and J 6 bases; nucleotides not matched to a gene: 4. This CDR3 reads CASSGGQGAIEQYF. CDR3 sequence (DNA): TGCGCCAGCAGTGGGGGACAGGGGGCGATCGAGCAGTACTTC.

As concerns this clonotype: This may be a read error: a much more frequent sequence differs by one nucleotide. CDR3 residues: CASSYPTGLGETQYF. Here the CDR3 DNA reads TGTGCCAGCAGCTACCCGACAGGGCTGGGAGAGACCCAGTACTTC. This chain joins TRBV7-9 and TRBJ2-5; 7 nucleotides align to TRBD1. Germline CDR1 and CDR2: SEHNR and FQNEAQ (reference sequence). J gave up 4 bases and V 4 bases, and 9 bases lay outside the gene matches. CDR3 length: 15 amino acids.

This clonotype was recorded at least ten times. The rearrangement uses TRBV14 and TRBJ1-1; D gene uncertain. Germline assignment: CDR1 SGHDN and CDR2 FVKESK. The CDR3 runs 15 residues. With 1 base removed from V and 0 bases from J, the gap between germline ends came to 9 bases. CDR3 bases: TGTGCCAGCAGCCAAGCCCAGGCCATGAACACTGAAGCTTTCTTT. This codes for CASSQAQAMNTEAFF.

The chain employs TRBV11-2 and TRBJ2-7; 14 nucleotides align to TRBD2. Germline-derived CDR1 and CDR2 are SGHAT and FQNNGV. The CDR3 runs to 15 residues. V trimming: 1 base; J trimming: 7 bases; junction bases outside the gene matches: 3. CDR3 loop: CASSLGTSGRWEQYF. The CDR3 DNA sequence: TGTGCCAGCAGCTTAGGGACTAGCGGGAGGTGGGAGCAGTACTTC. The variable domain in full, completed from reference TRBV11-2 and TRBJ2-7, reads EAGVAQSPRYKIIEKRQSVAFWCNPISGHATLYWYQQILGQGPKLLIQFQNNGVVDDSQLPKDRFSAERLKGVDSTLKIQPAKLEDSAVYLCASSLGTSGRWEQYFGPGTRLTVT.

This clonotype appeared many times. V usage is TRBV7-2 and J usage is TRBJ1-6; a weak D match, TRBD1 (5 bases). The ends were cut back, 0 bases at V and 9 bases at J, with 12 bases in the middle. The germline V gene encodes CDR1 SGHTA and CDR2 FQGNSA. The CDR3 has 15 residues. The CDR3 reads CASSLARGLGSPLHF. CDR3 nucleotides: TGTGCCAGCAGCTTAGCGCGGGGGTTGGGTTCACCCCTCCACTTT.

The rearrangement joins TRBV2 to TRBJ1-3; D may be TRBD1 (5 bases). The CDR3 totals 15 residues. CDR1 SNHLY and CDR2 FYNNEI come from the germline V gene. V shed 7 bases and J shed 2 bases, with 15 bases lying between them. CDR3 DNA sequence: TGTGCCAGCATTAAGGAGGGGACTCCTGGAAACACCATATATTTT. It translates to CASIKEGTPGNTIYF. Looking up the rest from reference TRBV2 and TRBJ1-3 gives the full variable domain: EPEVTQTPSHQVTQMGQEVILRCVPISNHLYFYWYRQILGQKVEFLVSFYNNEISEKSEIFDDQFSVERPDGSNFTLKIRSTKLEDSAMYFCASIKEGTPGNTIYFGEGSWLTVV.

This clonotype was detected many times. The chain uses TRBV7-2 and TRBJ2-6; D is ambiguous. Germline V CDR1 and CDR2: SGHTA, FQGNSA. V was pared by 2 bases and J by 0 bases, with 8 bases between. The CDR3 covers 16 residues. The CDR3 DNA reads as TGTGCCAGCAGCTTACTGCCGAACTCTGGGGCCAACGTCCTGACTTTC. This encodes CASSLLPNSGANVLTF.

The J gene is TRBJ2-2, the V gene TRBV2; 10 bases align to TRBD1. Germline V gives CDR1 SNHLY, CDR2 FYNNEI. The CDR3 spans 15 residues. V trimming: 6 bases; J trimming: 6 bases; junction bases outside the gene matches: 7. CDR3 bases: TGTGCCAGCAGGGGGGACAGGGGAGTCCCCGGGGAGCTGTTTTTT. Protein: CASRGDRGVPGELFF. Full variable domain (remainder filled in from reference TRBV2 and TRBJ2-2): EPEVTQTPSHQVTQMGQEVILRCVPISNHLYFYWYRQILGQKVEFLVSFYNNEISEKSEIFDDQFSVERPDGSNFTLKIRSTKLEDSAMYFCASRGDRGVPGELFFGEGSRLTVL.

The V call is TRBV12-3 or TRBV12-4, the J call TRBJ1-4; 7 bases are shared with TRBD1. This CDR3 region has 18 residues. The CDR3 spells CAIIPGQVQAVTNEKLFF. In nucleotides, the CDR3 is TGTGCTATCATCCCAGGACAGGTCCAGGCCGTAACTAATGAAAAACTGTTTTTT.

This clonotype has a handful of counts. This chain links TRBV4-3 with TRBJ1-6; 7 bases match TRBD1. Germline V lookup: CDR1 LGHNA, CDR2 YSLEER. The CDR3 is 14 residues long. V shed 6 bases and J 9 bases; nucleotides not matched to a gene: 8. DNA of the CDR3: TGCGCCAGCAGTTTCAACAGGGGTCCTTCACCCCTCCACTTT. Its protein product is CASSFNRGPSPLHF.